Following are 23 T cell receptor beta chains from one sample sequenced in a study of blood T cells in healthy people across ages (dated by TCRdb to the mid-2010s). The library was obtained by 5' RACE. TCRdb shows the sequencer as Illumina HiSeq 2500. The second PCR ran for roughly 7 to 12 cycles and used a J-beta primer mix along with a sample-barcoded 5' primer. TCRdb reanalyzed the raw reads on its own, using fastp at Q25 for trimming and MiXCR for clone calling, and kept in-frame beta chains. Rows with a matching CDR3 protein are joined into one entry that keeps the most common DNA and genes. Here the sample has almost 550,000 distinct CDR3 sequences; less than 25% occur a single time. The top ten clonotypes cover approximately 10% of the sample. These data are also associated with another study on T cells of mothers and their children.

Sequences were obtained from blood. These receptors all come from a boy younger than 18 in good health.

The chain couples TRBV20-1 to TRBJ2-3; 8 nucleotides line up with TRBD2. This CDR3 contains 15 residues. The germline gives CDR1 DFQATT, CDR2 SNEGSKA (reference sequence). V dropped 1 base and J dropped 5; count of bases not matched to a gene: 8. The DNA for the CDR3 is TGCAGTGCTAGAGGGGGAACCGGGACTAGAGATACGCAGTATTTT. Encoded protein: CSARGGTGTRDTQYF.

Note on this clonotype: Relative to the germline gene, one junction end is altered; a read error may explain this. This chain uses TRBV4-3 with TRBJ2-2, with a weak D call TRBD1 (5 bases). Per the germline V gene, CDR1 is LGHNA and CDR2 is YSLEER. The CDR3 extends over 14 amino acids. In DNA form, the CDR3 reads TGCGCCAACAGCCAGGCTTTGGGGCCCGGGGAGCTGTTTTTT. Its protein is CANSQALGPGELFF.

V and J are TRBV4-3 and TRBJ1-3; 7 bases fit TRBD1. CDR1 and CDR2 (germline): LGHNA, YSLEER. V shed 3 bases and J 0 bases; nucleotides not matched to a gene: 14. This CDR3 is 19 amino acids long. The CDR3 DNA reads TGCGCCAGCAGCCAGGGGGTAGGGGGACAGATGGTCTCTGGAAACACCATATATTTT. Translating it yields CASSQGVGGQMVSGNTIYF.

The chain couples TRBV5-4 to TRBJ2-5; no reliable D call. V was shortened by 2 bases and J by 5 bases, with 10 bases between the two germline ends. The length of the CDR3 is 13 residues. Per the germline V gene, CDR1 is SGHNT and CDR2 is YYREEE (reference sequence). The CDR3 protein is CASSFRLDETQYF. As DNA, the CDR3 is TGTGCCAGCAGCTTCAGGCTAGACGAGACCCAGTACTTC.

A remark on this clonotype: A much larger clone is a single base away; this may be a read error. The CDR3 here is CASSVDGYGCTF. CDR3 DNA: TGTGCCAGCAGCGTAGATGGCTATGGCTGCACCTTC. This sequence joins TRBV9 and TRBJ1-2; D is ambiguous. CDR1 and CDR2 (germline): SGDLS, YYNGEE. This CDR3 has 12 amino acids.

This rearrangement joins TRBV4-2 to TRBJ2-7; 13 nucleotides match TRBD2. Germline V gene sequence: CDR1 LGHNA, CDR2 YNFKEQ. J lost 7 bases, V lost 0 bases, and 3 bases had no gene match. The CDR3 is 15 amino acids. DNA of the CDR3: TGTGCCAGCAGCCAAGAACTAGCGGGAGGGTTTGAGCAGTACTTC. Its translation: CASSQELAGGFEQYF.

This clonotype was seen a few times. The V gene is TRBV18, the J gene TRBJ2-7, with unresolved D. Germline CDR1 reads KGHSH; CDR2 reads LQKENI. The CDR3 consists of 14 residues. V was trimmed by 0 bases and J by 0 bases, leaving 6 bases between them. The CDR3 protein is CASSPPGNSYEQYF. CDR3 bases: TGTGCCAGCTCACCACCGGGCAACTCCTACGAGCAGTACTTC. The full variable domain, completed using reference TRBV18 and TRBJ2-7, is NAGVMQNPRHLVRRRGQEARLRCSPMKGHSHVYWYRQLPEEGLKFMVYLQKENIIDESGMPKERFSAEFPKEGPSILRIQQVVRGDSAAYFCASSPPGNSYEQYFGPGTRLTVT.

A word on this clonotype: The junction differs from germline at one of its ends, possibly a read error. The chain couples TRBV27 to TRBJ2-2, with 10 bases that match TRBD1. From germline, CDR1 is MNHEY and CDR2 SMNVEV (reference sequence). The CDR3 covers 17 residues. Written as DNA, the CDR3 is TGTGCCGGCAGTTTAAAGGACAGGGGGTTGAACACCGGGGAGCTGTTTTTT. The encoded protein is CAGSLKDRGLNTGELFF.

The chain recombines TRBV2 with TRBJ1-6, with D maybe TRBD1 (6 bases). The CDR3 has 16 amino acids. Trimming left V 6 bases short and J 7 bases short, with 19 bases between. Germline V lookup: CDR1 SNHLY, CDR2 FYNNEI. The CDR3 DNA is TGTGCCAGCAGGTCGCCGGGGGGGGCGAGGAATTCACCCCTCCACTTT. This codes for CASRSPGGARNSPLHF.

V usage is TRBV6-6 and J usage is TRBJ1-2, with TRBD1 matching 8 bases. J lost 4 bases, V lost 2 bases, and 9 bases had no gene match. The CDR3 consists of 16 residues. Germline CDR1 MNHNY, CDR2 SVGAGI (reference sequence). The CDR3 loop reads CASSYPKTGVGYGYTF. As DNA, the CDR3 is TGTGCCAGCAGTTACCCTAAGACAGGGGTGGGCTATGGCTACACCTTC.

This chain joins TRBV29-1 and TRBJ1-1; D may be TRBD1 (5 bases). The germline V and J ends were trimmed by 2 bases and 7 bases, with 8 bases remaining between them. This CDR3 has 11 residues. Germline CDR1 reads SQVTM; CDR2 reads ANQGSEA. The CDR3 sequence: CSVERQGEAFF. CDR3 nucleotides: TGCAGCGTTGAACGGCAGGGTGAAGCTTTCTTT. Combining the CDR3 with reference TRBV29-1 and TRBJ1-1 gives the whole variable domain SAVISQKPSRDICQRGTSLTIQCQVDSQVTMMFWYRQQPGQSLTLIATANQGSEATYESGFVIDKFPISRPNLTFSTLTVSNMSPEDSSIYLCSVERQGEAFFGQGTRLTVV.

This clonotype came up a few times. The chain couples TRBV18 to TRBJ2-3; no definite D call. The V gene's germline CDR1 is KGHSH and CDR2 LQKENI. Trimming removed 3 bases at V and 3 bases at J, with 7 bases between. This CDR3 has 13 residues. CDR3 DNA: TGTGCCAGCTCACCTTTCCGGACAGATACGCAGTATTTT. It is translated as CASSPFRTDTQYF.

The chain is built from TRBV29-1 and TRBJ2-7, with D perhaps TRBD1 (5 bases). The CDR3 consists of 13 residues. The V end lost 4 bases, the J end lost 6 bases, and 16 bases lay between the germline ends. CDR1 and CDR2 (germline): SQVTM, ANQGSEA. CDR3: CSVAQGTSGEQYF. The CDR3 bases are TGCAGCGTTGCCCAGGGTACATCGGGCGAGCAGTACTTC.

The rearrangement links TRBV5-1 to TRBJ1-5, with 9 bases matching TRBD1. The junction had 1 base not matched to a gene; V was cut back by 1 base and J by 5 bases. The CDR3 sequence is 14 residues long. Germline V gene lookup returns CDR1 SGHRS and CDR2 YFSETQ. The CDR3 reads CASSLRQGDQPQHF. The CDR3, as DNA: TGCGCCAGCAGCTTGAGACAGGGGGATCAGCCCCAGCATTTT.

This clonotype turned up a few times. The rearrangement uses TRBV7-2 and TRBJ2-5; 11 nucleotides align to TRBD2. The CDR3 totals 16 residues. J lost 3 bases, V lost 6 bases, and 9 bases had no gene match. Germline V CDR1 and CDR2: SGHTA, FQGNSA. The CDR3 sequence is CASRPKLAGEEETQYF. The DNA of the CDR3 is TGTGCCAGCAGACCCAAACTAGCGGGAGAGGAAGAGACCCAGTACTTC.

This sequence joins TRBV10-3 and TRBJ2-3; 10 nucleotides align to TRBD2. With V trimmed by 4 bases and J by 2 bases, 6 bases remained unmatched. Per germline, CDR1 ENHRY and CDR2 SYGVKD. The CDR3 length is 16 residues. The CDR3 DNA follows: TGTGCCATCAGTGCCTCTAGCGGGGGCCTCACAGATACGCAGTATTTT. This codes for CAISASSGGLTDTQYF.

The J gene is TRBJ2-7, the V gene TRBV7-8, with TRBD2 matching over 8 bases. The germline V gene has CDR1 SGHVS and CDR2 FQNEAQ. V lost 3 bases, J lost 3 bases, and 10 bases stayed unmatched. This CDR3 has 16 residues. The CDR3: CASSLRPRGADYEQYF. CDR3 bases: TGTGCCAGCAGCTTGCGTCCGCGGGGGGCAGACTACGAGCAGTACTTC.

The chain carries TRBV5-5 and TRBJ2-1; D not resolved. CDR1 and CDR2 from the germline V gene are SGHKS and YYEKEE (reference sequence). The CDR3 is 15 amino acids. V lost 0 bases and J lost 0, with 7 bases in between. CDR3 DNA: TGTGCCAGCAGCTTGGTACTCGACTCCTACAATGAGCAGTTCTTC. It is translated as CASSLVLDSYNEQFF.

The rearrangement links TRBV4-3 to TRBJ1-4; 11 bases fit TRBD1. V was pared by 3 bases and J by 8 bases, with 8 bases of the junction left unmatched. Germline V gives CDR1 LGHNA, CDR2 YSLEER. The CDR3 extends over 16 amino acids. The chain's CDR3 is CASSHDGQGAREKLFF. The DNA of the CDR3 is TGCGCCAGCAGCCACGATGGACAGGGGGCAAGAGAAAAACTGTTTTTT.

The gene calls are TRBV24-1 and TRBJ1-5; possibly TRBD1 for D (6 bases). Germline lookup yields CDR1 KGHDR and CDR2 SFDVKD. This CDR3 is 15 amino acids long. Deletions cut 4 bases from V and 5 bases from J, with 14 bases between. CDR3 sequence: CATSDPGQRYQPQHF. The CDR3 nucleotides are TGTGCCACCAGTGACCCCGGACAGAGATATCAGCCCCAGCATTTT.

The sample holds a few counts of this clonotype. The chain uses TRBV2 and TRBJ2-7, with D perhaps TRBD1 (6 bases). The V gene's germline CDR1 is SNHLY and CDR2 FYNNEI. The CDR3 has 15 residues. V was pared by 3 bases and J by 0 bases, with 12 bases between. The CDR3 reads CASSDTGQPSYEQYF. The CDR3 DNA is TGTGCCAGCAGTGATACGGGACAACCCTCCTACGAGCAGTACTTC.

This chain connects TRBV7-9 to TRBJ2-5; either TRBD1 or TRBD2 may fit D (5 bases each). The CDR3 is made up of 15 amino acids. Trimming shortened V by 1 base and J by 5 bases, and 14 bases separated the two germline ends. Per the germline V gene, CDR1 is SEHNR and CDR2 is FQNEAQ (reference sequence). As DNA, the CDR3 is TGTGCCAGCAGCTTAGGTAGCCTCGAGGGGGAGACCCAGTACTTC. It codes for CASSLGSLEGETQYF.

The chain carries TRBV10-3 and TRBJ2-5; D tentatively fits TRBD1 or TRBD2 (5 bases each). Germline V CDR1 and CDR2: ENHRY, SYGVKD. The CDR3 runs 15 residues. V was pared by 5 bases and J by 4 bases, with 17 bases between. The CDR3 here is CAISTGQGARETQYF. In DNA form, the CDR3 reads TGTGCCATCAGTACCGGGCAGGGAGCAAGAGAGACCCAGTACTTC.